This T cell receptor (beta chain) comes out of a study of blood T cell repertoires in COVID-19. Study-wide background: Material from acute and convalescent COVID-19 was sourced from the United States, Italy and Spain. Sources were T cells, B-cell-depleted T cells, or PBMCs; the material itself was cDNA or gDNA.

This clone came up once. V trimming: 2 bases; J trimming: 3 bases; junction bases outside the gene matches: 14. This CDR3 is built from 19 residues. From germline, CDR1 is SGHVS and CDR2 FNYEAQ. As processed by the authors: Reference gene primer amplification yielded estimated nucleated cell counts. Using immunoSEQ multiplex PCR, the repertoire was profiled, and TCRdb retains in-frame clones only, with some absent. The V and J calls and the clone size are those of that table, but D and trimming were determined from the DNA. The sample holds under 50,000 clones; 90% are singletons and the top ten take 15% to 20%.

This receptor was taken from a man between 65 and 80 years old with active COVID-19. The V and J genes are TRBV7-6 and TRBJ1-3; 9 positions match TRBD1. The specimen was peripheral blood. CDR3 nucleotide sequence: TGTGCCAGCAGCTTATTGCGGATTGAGACAGGGGGAAATGGAAACACCATATATTTT. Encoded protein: CASSLLRIETGGNGNTIYF. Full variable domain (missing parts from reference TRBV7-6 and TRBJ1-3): GAGVSQSPRYKVTKRGQDVALRCDPISGHVSLYWYRQALGQGPEFLTYFNYEAQQDKSGLPNDRFSAERPEGSISTLTIQRTEQRDSAMYRCASSLLRIETGGNGNTIYFGEGSWLTVV.